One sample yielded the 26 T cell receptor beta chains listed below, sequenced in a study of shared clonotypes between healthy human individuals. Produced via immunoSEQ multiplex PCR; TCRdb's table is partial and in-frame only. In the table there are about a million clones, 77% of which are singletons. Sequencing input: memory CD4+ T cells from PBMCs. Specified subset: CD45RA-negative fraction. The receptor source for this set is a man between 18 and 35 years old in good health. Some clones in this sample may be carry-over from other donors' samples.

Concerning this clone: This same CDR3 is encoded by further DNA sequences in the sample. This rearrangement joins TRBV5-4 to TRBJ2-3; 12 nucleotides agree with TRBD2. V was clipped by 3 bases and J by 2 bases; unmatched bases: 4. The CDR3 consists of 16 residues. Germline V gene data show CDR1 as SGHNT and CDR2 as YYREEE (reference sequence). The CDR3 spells CASSSGLAGTTDTQYF. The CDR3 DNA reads TGTGCCAGCAGCTCGGGACTAGCGGGTACCACAGATACGCAGTATTTT.

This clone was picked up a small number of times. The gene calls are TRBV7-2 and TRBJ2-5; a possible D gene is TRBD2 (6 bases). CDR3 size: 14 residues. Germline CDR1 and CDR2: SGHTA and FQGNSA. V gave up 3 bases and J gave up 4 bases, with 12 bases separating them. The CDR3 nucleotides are TGTGCCAGCAGCTTTGGGACTTTCGGAGAGACCCAGTACTTC. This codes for CASSFGTFGETQYF.

In DNA form, the CDR3 reads TGTGCCAGCAGTGAAGGTCGGCAGCCCCAGCATTTT. Translation: CASSEGRQPQHF. The chain uses TRBV2 and TRBJ1-5; unclear D gene. Trimming pared 1 base from V and 7 bases from J, leaving 5 bases between. Germline CDR1 reads SNHLY; CDR2 reads FYNNEI. The CDR3 runs to 12 residues.

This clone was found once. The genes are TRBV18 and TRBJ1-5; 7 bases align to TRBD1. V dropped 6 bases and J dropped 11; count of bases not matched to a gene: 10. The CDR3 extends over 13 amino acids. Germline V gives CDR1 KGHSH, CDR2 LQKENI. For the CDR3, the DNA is TGTGCCAGCTCGCCGACAGGGTCGGGGGCCCAGCATTTT. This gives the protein CASSPTGSGAQHF.

CDR3 protein: CASSLTGGLNEAFF. The CDR3 bases are TGTGCCAGCAGCCTCACAGGCGGACTTAATGAAGCTTTCTTT. J is TRBJ1-1 and V is TRBV7-3; D might be TRBD1 (5 bases). Between the trimmed V and J ends, which lost 5 bases and 7 bases, there was a span of 17 bases. The CDR3 extends over 14 amino acids. The V gene's germline CDR1 is SGHTA and CDR2 FQGTGA.

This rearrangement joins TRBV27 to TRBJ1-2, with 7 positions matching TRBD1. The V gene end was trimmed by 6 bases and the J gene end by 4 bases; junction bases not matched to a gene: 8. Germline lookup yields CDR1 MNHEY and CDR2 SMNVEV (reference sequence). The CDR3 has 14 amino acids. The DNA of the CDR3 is TGTGCCAGCAGCGAGAACAGGGGTACCTATGGCTACACCTTC. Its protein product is CASSENRGTYGYTF.

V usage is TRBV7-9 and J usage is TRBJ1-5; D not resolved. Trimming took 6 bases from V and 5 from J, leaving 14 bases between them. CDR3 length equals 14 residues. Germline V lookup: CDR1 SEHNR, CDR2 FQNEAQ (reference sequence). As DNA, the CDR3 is TGTGCCAGCAGTTTCGACGGCCTCTATCAGCCCCAGCATTTT. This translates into CASSFDGLYQPQHF.

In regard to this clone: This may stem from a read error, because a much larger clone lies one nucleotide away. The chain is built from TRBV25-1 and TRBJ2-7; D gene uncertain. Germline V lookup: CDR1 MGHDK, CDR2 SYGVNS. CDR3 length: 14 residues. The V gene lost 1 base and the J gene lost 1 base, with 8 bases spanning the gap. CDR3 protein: CASSESPGSYEQYF. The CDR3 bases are TGTGCCAGCAGTGAATCCCCGGGTTCCTACGAGCAGTACTTC.

The CDR3 DNA reads TGTGCCAGCAGCTCACTGGGGACACTAAATGAAAAACTGTTTTTT. Translated, it gives CASSSLGTLNEKLFF. V is TRBV7-8 and J is TRBJ1-4; maybe TRBD1 (6 bases). Germline V gene sequence: CDR1 SGHVS, CDR2 FQNEAQ. V was shortened by 4 bases and J by 5 bases, with 14 bases between the two germline ends. The CDR3 covers 15 residues.

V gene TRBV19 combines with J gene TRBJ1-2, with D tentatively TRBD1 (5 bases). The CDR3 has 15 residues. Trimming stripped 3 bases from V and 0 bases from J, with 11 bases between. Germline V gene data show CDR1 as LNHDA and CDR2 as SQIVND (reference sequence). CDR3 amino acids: CASSIGARSNYGYTF. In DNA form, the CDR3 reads TGTGCCAGTAGTATCGGGGCCCGATCTAACTATGGCTACACCTTC.

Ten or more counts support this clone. CDR3 region: CASRRSGSNQPQHF. In DNA form, the CDR3 reads TGTGCCAGCAGGCGCTCGGGATCCAATCAGCCCCAGCATTTT. This rearrangement joins TRBV6-5 to TRBJ1-5; D uncertain. The CDR3 is made up of 14 amino acids. Per germline, CDR1 MNHEY and CDR2 SVGAGI. V lost 6 bases, J lost 3 bases, and 12 bases lay in between.

The CDR3 region is CASSLGAGVRPQHF. The DNA for the CDR3 is TGTGCCAGCAGTTTAGGGGCGGGGGTGCGGCCCCAGCATTTT. The chain has TRBV28 and TRBJ1-5, with D possibly TRBD1 on 5 matching bases. V was shortened by 2 bases and J by 9 bases, with 14 bases between the two germline ends. The CDR3 runs 14 residues. The germline gives CDR1 MDHEN, CDR2 SYDVKM.

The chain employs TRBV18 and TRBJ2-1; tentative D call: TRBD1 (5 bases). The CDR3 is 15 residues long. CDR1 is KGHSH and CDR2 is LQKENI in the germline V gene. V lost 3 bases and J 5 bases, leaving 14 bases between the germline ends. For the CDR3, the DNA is TGTGCCAGCTCACCTGGGGCCCCCGCAAACAATGAGCAGTTCTTC. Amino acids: CASSPGAPANNEQFF. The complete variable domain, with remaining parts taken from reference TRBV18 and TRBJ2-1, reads NAGVMQNPRHLVRRRGQEARLRCSPMKGHSHVYWYRQLPEEGLKFMVYLQKENIIDESGMPKERFSAEFPKEGPSILRIQQVVRGDSAAYFCASSPGAPANNEQFFGPGTRLTVL.

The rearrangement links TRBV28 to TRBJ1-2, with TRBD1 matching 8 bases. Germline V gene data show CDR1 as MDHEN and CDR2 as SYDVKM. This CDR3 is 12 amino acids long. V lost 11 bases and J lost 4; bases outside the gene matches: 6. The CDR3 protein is CALRTGPYGYTF. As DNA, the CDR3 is TGTGCCTTGAGGACAGGGCCCTATGGCTACACCTTC.

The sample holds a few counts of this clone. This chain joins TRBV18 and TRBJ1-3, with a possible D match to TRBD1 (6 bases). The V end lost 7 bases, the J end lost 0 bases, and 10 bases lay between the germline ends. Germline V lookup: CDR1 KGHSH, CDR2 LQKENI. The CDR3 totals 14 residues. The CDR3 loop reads CASFGQLSGNTIYF. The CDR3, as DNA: TGTGCCAGCTTCGGACAGCTCTCTGGAAACACCATATATTTT.

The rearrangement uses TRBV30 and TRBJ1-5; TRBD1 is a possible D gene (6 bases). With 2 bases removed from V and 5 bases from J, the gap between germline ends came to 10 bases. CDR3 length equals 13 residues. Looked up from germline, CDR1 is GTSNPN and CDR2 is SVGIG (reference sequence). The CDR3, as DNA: TGTGCCTGGAGTCCGGACAGCGATCAGCCCCAGCATTTT. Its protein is CAWSPDSDQPQHF.

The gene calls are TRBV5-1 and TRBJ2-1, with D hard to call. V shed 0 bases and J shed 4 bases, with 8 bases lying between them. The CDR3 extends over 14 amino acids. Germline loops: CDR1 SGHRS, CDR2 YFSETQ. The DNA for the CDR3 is TGCGCCAGCAGCTTGGAGGTAGCTTACAATGAGCAGTTCTTC. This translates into CASSLEVAYNEQFF. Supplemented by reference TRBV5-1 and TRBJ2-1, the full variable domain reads KAGVTQTPRYLIKTRGQQVTLSCSPISGHRSVSWYQQTPGQGLQFLFEYFSETQRNKGNFPGRFSGRQFSNSRSEMNVSTLELGDSALYLCASSLEVAYNEQFFGPGTRLTVL.

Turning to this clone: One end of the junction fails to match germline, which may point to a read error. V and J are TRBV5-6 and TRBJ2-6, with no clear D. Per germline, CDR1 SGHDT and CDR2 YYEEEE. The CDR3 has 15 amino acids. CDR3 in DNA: TGTGCCAGCAGCTTGGGGGTCTCTGGGCCCAACGTCCTGACTTTC. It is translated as CASSLGVSGPNVLTF.

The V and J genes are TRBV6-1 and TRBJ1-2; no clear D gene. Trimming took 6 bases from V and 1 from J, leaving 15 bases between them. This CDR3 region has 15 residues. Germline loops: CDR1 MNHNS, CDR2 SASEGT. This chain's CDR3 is CASRPQALNNYGYTF. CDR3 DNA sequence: TGTGCCAGCAGGCCCCAGGCACTTAATAACTATGGCTACACCTTC.

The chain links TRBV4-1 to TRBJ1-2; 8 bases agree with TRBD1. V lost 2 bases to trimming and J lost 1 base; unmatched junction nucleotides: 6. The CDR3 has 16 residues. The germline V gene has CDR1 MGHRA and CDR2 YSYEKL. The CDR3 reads CASSQRDRGGNYGYTF. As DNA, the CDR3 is TGCGCCAGCAGCCAACGCGACAGGGGAGGTAACTATGGCTACACCTTC.

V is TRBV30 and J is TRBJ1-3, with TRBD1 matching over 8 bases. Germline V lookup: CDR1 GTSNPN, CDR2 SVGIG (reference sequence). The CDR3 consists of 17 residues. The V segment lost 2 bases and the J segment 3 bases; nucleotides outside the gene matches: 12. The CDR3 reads CAWSLVRTGIFGNTIYF. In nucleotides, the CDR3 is TGTGCCTGGAGTTTGGTCCGGACAGGGATTTTTGGAAACACCATATATTTT.

For the CDR3, the DNA is TGTGCCTGGAGTCCACCCCCCGGGGCCGAGCAGTACTTC. The encoded protein is CAWSPPPGAEQYF. The chain joins TRBV30 to TRBJ2-7; D is possibly TRBD1 or TRBD2 (5 bases each). CDR3 size: 13 residues. CDR1 and CDR2 (germline): GTSNPN, SVGIG (reference sequence). V was shortened by 2 bases and J by 6 bases, with 14 bases between the two germline ends.

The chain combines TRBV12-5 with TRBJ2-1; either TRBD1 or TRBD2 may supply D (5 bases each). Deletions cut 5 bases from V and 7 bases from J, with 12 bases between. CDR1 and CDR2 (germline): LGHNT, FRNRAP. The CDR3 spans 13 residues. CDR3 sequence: CASGLSGRNEQFF. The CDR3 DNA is TGTGCTAGTGGTCTTTCAGGGAGAAATGAGCAGTTCTTC.

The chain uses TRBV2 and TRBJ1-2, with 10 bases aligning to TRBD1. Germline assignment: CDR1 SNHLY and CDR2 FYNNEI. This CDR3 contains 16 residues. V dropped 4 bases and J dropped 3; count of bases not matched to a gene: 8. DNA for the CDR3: TGTGCCAGCAGTGCAACCGGGACAGGGGAGGACTATGGCTACACCTTC. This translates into CASSATGTGEDYGYTF.

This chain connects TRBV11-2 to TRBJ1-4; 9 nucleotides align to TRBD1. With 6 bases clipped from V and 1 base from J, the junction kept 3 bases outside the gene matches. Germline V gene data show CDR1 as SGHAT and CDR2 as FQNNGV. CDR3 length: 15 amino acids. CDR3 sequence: CASRDRGGTNEKLFF. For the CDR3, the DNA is TGTGCCAGCAGAGACAGGGGGGGAACTAATGAAAAACTGTTTTTT.

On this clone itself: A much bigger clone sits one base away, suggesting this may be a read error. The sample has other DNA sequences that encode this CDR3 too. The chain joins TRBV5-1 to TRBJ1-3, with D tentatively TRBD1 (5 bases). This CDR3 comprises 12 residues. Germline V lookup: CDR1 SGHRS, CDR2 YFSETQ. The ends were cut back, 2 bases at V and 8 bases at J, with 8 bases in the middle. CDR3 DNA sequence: TGCGCCAGCAGCTTTTCGGGGGACACCATATATTTT. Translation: CASSFSGDTIYF.